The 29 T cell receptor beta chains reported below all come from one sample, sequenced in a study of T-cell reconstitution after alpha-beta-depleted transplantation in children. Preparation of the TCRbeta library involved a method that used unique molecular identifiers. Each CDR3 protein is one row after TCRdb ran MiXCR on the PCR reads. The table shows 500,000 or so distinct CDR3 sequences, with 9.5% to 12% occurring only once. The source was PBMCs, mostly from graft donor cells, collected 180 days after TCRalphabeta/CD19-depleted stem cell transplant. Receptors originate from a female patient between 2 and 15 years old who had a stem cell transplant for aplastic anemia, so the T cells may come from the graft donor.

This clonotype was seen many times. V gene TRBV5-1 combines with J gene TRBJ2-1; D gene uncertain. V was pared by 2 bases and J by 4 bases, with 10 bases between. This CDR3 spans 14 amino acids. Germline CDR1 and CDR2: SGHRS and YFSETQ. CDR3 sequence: CASSFSPGYNEQFF. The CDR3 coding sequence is TGCGCCAGCAGCTTCAGTCCTGGGTACAATGAGCAGTTCTTC.

The CDR3 DNA reads as TGCGCCAGCAGCCCGATTACCGGGACGGCGAACACTGAAGCTTTCTTT. Translating it yields CASSPITGTANTEAFF. The chain couples TRBV5-1 to TRBJ1-1, with a possible D match to TRBD1 (5 bases). CDR1 and CDR2 from the germline V gene are SGHRS and YFSETQ. The V gene lost 4 bases and the J gene lost 1 base, with 17 bases spanning the gap. This CDR3 is 16 amino acids long.

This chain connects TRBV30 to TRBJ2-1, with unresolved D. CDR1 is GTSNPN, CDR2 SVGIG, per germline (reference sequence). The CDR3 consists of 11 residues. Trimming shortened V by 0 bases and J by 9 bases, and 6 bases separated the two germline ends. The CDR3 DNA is TGTGCCTGGAGTGTATGGGGTGAGCAGTTCTTC. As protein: CAWSVWGEQFF.

CDR3 loop: CASSSRTTQYF. CDR3 bases: TGTGCCAGCAGCTCAAGGACTACGCAGTATTTT. The chain has TRBV7-2 and TRBJ2-3; no reliable D call. Trimming pared 4 bases from V and 8 bases from J, leaving 7 bases between. Germline V CDR1 and CDR2: SGHTA, FQGNSA. This CDR3 contains 11 residues.

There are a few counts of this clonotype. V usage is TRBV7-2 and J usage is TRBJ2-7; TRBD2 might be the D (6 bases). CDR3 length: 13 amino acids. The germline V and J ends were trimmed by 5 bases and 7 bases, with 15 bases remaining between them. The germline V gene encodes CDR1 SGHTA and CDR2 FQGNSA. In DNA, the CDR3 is TGTGCCAGCAGCACGCGACTAGTGGGGGAGCAGTACGTC. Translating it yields CASSTRLVGEQYV.

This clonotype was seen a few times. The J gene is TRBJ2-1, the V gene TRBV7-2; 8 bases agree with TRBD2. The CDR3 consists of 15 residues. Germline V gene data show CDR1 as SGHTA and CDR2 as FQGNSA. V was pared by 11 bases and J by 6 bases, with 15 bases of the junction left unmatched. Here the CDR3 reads CAAAVSGAGSNEQFF. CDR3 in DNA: TGTGCCGCCGCAGTTAGCGGGGCGGGGTCCAATGAGCAGTTCTTC.

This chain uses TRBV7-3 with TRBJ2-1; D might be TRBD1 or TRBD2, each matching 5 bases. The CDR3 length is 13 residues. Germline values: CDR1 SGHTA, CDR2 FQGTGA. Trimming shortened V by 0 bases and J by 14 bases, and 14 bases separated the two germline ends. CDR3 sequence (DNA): TGTGCCAGCAGCTTAACGCCGGGACGCCCGGAGTTCTTC. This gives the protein CASSLTPGRPEFF.

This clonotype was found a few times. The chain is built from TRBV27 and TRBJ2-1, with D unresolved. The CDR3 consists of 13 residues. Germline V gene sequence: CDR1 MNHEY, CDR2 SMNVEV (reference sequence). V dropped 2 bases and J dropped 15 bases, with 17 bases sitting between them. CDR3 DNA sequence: TGTGCCAGCAGTTTAGAACTTAATAGTAGTCGGTTCTTC. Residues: CASSLELNSSRFF.

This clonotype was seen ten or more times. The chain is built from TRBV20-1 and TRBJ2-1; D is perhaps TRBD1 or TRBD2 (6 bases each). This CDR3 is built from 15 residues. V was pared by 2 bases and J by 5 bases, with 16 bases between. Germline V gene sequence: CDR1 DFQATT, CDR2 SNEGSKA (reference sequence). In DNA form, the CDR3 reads TGCAGTGCTAGAATCGGGGGCTGGGACAACAATGAGCAGTTCTTC. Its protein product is CSARIGGWDNNEQFF.

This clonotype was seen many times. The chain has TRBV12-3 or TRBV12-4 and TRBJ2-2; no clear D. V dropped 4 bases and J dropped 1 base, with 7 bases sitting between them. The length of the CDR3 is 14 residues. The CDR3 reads CASSSQENTGELFF. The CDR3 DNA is TGTGCCAGCAGTTCCCAGGAGAACACCGGGGAGCTGTTTTTT.

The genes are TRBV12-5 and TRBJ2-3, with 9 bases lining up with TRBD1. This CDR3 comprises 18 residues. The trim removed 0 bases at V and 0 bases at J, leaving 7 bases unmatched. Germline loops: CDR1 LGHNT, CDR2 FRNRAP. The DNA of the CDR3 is TGTGCTAGTGGTTTGGTCCGGACAGGGGATACTAGCACAGATACGCAGTATTTT. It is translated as CASGLVRTGDTSTDTQYF.

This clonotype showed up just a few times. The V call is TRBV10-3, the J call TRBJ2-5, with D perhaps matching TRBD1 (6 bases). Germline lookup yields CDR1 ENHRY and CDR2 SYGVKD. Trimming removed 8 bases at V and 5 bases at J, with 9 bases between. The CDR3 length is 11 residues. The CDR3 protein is CAIGGGETQYF. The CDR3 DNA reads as TGTGCCATCGGGGGCGGGGAGACCCAGTACTTC.

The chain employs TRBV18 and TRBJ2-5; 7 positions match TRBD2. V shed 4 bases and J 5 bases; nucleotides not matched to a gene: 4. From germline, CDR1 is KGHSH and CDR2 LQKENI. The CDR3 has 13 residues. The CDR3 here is CASSLGLDETQYF. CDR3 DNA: TGTGCCAGCTCACTTGGACTAGATGAGACCCAGTACTTC.

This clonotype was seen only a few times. In DNA form, the CDR3 reads TGCAGTGCTAGAGACCCGGGAATGAACACTGAAGCTTTCTTT. Translation gives CSARDPGMNTEAFF. The chain employs TRBV20-1 and TRBJ1-1; D unclear. Germline values: CDR1 DFQATT, CDR2 SNEGSKA (reference sequence). V gave up 0 bases and J gave up 0 bases, with 8 bases separating them. The CDR3 has 14 amino acids.

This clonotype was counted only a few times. CDR3 sequence: CASSLALGDRGRSTEAFF. The CDR3 nucleotides are TGTGCCAGCAGTTTAGCCCTAGGGGACAGGGGTAGAAGCACTGAAGCTTTCTTT. This chain uses TRBV12-3 or TRBV12-4 with TRBJ1-1; 10 nucleotides agree with TRBD1. J gave up 4 bases and V 0 bases, and 11 bases lay outside the gene matches. There are 18 residues in the CDR3.

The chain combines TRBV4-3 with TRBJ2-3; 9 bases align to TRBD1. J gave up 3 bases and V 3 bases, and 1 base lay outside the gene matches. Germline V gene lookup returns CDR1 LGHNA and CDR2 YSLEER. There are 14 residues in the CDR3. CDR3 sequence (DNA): TGCGCCAGCAGCCACGGGACAGGGACAGATACGCAGTATTTT. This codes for CASSHGTGTDTQYF.

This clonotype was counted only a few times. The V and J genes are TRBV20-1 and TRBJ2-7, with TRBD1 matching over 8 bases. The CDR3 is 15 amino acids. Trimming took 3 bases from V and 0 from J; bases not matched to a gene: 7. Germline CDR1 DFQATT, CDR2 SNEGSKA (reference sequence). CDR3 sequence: CSASIPGQASYEQYF. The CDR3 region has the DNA TGCAGTGCTAGTATACCGGGACAGGCCTCCTACGAGCAGTACTTC.

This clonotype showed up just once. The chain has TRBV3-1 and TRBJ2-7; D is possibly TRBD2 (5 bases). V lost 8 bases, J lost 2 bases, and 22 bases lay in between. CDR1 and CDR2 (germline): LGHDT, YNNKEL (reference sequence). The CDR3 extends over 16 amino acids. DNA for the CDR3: TGTGCCAGCTCTTCAACGCTGGGGAGATGTACCTACGAGCAGTACGTC. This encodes CASSSTLGRCTYEQYV.

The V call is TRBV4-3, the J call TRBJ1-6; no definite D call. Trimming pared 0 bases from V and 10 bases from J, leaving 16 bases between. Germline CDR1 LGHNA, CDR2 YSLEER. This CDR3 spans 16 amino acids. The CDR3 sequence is CASSQEQPRERSPLHF. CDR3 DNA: TGCGCCAGCAGCCAAGAACAGCCTCGGGAGCGATCACCCCTCCACTTT.

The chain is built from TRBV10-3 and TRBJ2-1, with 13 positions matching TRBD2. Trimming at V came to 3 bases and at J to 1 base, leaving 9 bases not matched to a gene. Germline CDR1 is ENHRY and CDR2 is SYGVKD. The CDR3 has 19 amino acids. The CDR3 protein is CAISEPGLAGNKSYNEQFF. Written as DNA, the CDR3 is TGTGCCATCAGTGAACCGGGACTAGCGGGGAATAAGTCCTACAATGAGCAGTTCTTC.

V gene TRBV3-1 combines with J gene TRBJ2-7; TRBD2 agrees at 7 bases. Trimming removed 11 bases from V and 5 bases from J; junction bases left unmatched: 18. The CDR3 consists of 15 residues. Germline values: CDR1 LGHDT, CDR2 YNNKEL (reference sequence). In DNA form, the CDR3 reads TGTGCCTCCTGCCAAGTAACGGGACTATCCCACGAGCAGTACTTC. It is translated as CASCQVTGLSHEQYF.

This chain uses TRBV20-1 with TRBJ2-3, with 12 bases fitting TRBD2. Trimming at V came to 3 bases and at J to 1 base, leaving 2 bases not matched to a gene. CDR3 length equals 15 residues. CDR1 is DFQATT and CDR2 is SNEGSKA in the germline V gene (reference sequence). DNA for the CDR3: TGCAGTGCTAGCCGACTAGCGGGAGGCACAGATACGCAGTATTTT. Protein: CSASRLAGGTDTQYF.

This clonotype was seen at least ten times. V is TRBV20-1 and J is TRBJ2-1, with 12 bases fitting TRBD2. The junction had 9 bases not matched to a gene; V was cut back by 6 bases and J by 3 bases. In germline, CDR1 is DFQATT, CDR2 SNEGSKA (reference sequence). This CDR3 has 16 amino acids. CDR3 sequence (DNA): TGCAGTGCAAGAAGCCTAGCGGGAGGGATCTACAATGAGCAGTTCTTC. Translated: CSARSLAGGIYNEQFF.

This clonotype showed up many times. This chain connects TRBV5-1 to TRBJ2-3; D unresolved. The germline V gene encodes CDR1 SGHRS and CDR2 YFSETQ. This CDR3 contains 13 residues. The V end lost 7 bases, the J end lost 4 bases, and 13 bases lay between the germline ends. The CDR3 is CASALDRADTQYF. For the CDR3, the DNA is TGCGCCAGCGCCCTTGATAGGGCAGATACGCAGTATTTT. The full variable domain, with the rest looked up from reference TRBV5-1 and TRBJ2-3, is KAGVTQTPRYLIKTRGQQVTLSCSPISGHRSVSWYQQTPGQGLQFLFEYFSETQRNKGNFPGRFSGRQFSNSRSEMNVSTLELGDSALYLCASALDRADTQYFGPGTRLTVL.

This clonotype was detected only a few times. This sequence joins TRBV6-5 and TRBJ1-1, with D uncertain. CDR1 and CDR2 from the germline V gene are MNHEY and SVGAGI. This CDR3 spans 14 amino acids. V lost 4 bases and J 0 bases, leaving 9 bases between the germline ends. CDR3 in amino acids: CASSFRPLNTEAFF. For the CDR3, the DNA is TGTGCCAGCAGTTTCAGGCCCTTGAACACTGAAGCTTTCTTT.

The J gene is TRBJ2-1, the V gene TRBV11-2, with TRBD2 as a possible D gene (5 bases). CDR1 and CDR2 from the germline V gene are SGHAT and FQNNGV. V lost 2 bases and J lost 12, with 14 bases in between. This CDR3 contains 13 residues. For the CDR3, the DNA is TGTGCCAGCAGCTTAACCAGCCCGGCGGGGCAGTTCTTC. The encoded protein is CASSLTSPAGQFF. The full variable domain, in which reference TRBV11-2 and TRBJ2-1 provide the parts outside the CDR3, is EAGVAQSPRYKIIEKRQSVAFWCNPISGHATLYWYQQILGQGPKLLIQFQNNGVVDDSQLPKDRFSAERLKGVDSTLKIQPAKLEDSAVYLCASSLTSPAGQFFGPGTRLTVL.

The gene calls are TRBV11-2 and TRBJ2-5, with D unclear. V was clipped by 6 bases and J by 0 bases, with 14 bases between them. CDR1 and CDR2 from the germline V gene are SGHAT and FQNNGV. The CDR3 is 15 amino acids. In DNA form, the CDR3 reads TGTGCCAGCAGGTTCCTCGGCGGTAACCAAGAGACCCAGTACTTC. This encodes CASRFLGGNQETQYF.

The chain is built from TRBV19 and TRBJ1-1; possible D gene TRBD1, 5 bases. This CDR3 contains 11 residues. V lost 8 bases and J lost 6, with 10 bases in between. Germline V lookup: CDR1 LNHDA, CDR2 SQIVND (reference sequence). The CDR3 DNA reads TGTGCCAGTCTTCAGGGAGCTGAAGCTTTCTTT. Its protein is CASLQGAEAFF.

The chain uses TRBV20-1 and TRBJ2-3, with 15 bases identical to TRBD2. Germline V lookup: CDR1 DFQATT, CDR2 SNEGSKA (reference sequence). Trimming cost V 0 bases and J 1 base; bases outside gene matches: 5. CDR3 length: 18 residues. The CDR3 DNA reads TGCAGTGCTAGAGATCATAGGACTAGCGGGGGGGGCACAGATACGCAGTATTTT. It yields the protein CSARDHRTSGGGTDTQYF.